The rows below give T cell receptor beta chains drawn from one sample of a study of control samples from healthy donors and cancer patients. Clones were read by immunoSEQ multiplex PCR, and TCRdb kept only the in-frame ones, dropping some. This table holds about 59,000 clones, 92% found once. The source material was PBMCs. Source of these receptors: a man aged 40-49 years with colorectal cancer. The CDR3 runs from the conserved cysteine through the conserved F or W. A D gene is named only where the DNA matches it firmly. The size field is filled for only some rows; it gives once, few, many or a size class.

abundance	d_gene	v_gene	j_gene	CDR3aa	CDR3nt
-	TRBD1	TRBV6-6	TRBJ2-7	CASSSQDREGTYEQYF	TGTGCCAGCAGTTCTCAGGACAGGGAAGGTACCTACGAGCAGTACTTC
-	TRBD1	TRBV6-2/TRBV6-3	TRBJ1-1	CASSRQGQGKNTEAFF	TGTGCCAGCAGTCGCCAAGGACAGGGCAAGAACACTGAAGCTTTCTTT
-	TRBD1	TRBV5-5	TRBJ1-2	CASSLAFVGQGSYGYTF	TGTGCCAGCAGCCTCGCTTTTGTGGGACAGGGGTCCTATGGCTACACCTTC
-	-	TRBV5-6	TRBJ2-6	CASTPGSPGANVLTF	TGTGCCAGCACCCCGGGCAGTCCCGGGGCCAACGTCCTGACTTTC
-	-	TRBV7-9	TRBJ1-1	CASSFGTEAFF	TGTGCCAGCAGCTTTGGCACTGAAGCTTTCTTT
-	-	TRBV19	TRBJ2-7	CASSIGGASPYEQYF	TGTGCCAGTAGTATCGGCGGGGCGTCCCCCTACGAGCAGTACTTC
-	-	TRBV20-1	TRBJ2-2	CSPVKTGELFF	TGCAGTCCTGTAAAGACCGGGGAGCTGTTTTTT
few	-	TRBV27	TRBJ2-2	CASTVRVNTGELFF	TGTGCCAGCACCGTCAGGGTAAACACCGGGGAGCTGTTTTTT
-	-	TRBV2	TRBJ2-3	CASSAPPPDTQYF	TGTGCCAGCAGTGCTCCCCCGCCGGATACGCAGTATTTT
-	-	TRBV18	TRBJ2-3	CASSPPWESDTQYF	TGTGCCAGCTCACCACCGTGGGAATCAGATACGCAGTATTTT
few	TRBD1	TRBV16	TRBJ2-2	CASSQGTGDTGELFF	TGTGCCAGCAGCCAAGGGACAGGGGACACCGGGGAGCTGTTTTTT
-	-	TRBV19	TRBJ1-1	CASSFKSGTEAFF	TGTGCCAGTAGTTTCAAGTCAGGCACTGAAGCTTTCTTT
-	TRBD2	TRBV10-3	TRBJ2-7	CATSAGLASYEQYF	TGTGCCACTTCAGCGGGGCTAGCAAGCTACGAGCAGTACTTC
once	-	TRBV18	TRBJ2-5	CASSPTQEEAQYF	TGTGCCAGCTCACCAACACAGGAGGAGGCCCAGTACTTC
-	TRBD1	TRBV9	TRBJ1-1	CASSARDRGTEAFF	TGTGCCAGCAGCGCGAGGGACAGGGGTACTGAAGCTTTCTTT
-	-	TRBV7-9	TRBJ1-6	CASRRGTGSRGSPLHF	TGTGCCAGCAGAAGAGGAACAGGGAGTAGGGGCTCACCCCTCCACTTT
-	-	TRBV5-1	TRBJ2-7	CASSFAGPTYEQYF	TGCGCCAGCAGCTTTGCAGGGCCAACCTACGAGCAGTACTTC